A single sample gave rise to the 15 T cell receptor beta chains below, sequenced in a study of blood T cell repertoires in COVID-19. Method: immunoSEQ multiplex PCR; TCRdb's copy keeps in-frame clones and lacks some. The sample carries about 280,000 clones, roughly 85% recorded once. The sequenced sample consisted of PBMCs or T cells enriched from blood (not recorded which). The origin of the receptors is a woman between 45 and 60 years old who had recovered from COVID-19.

The genes are TRBV27 and TRBJ2-3, with 10 bases aligning to TRBD1. In germline, CDR1 is MNHEY, CDR2 SMNVEV (reference sequence). The CDR3 has 15 residues. V shed 8 bases, J shed 4 bases, and the junction held 9 bases outside the gene matches. The CDR3 nucleotides are TGTGCCAGCTCAAGCTCCGGGACAGGGGCAGATACGCAGTATTTT. Residues: CASSSSGTGADTQYF.

The chain is built from TRBV10-2 and TRBJ2-1, with TRBD1 identical over 7 bases. CDR1 and CDR2 from the germline V gene are WSHSY and SAAADI. After removal of 2 bases from V and 5 bases from J, the junction contained 6 bases not matched to a gene. The CDR3 length is 15 residues. In DNA form, the CDR3 reads TGCGCCAGCAGTGAGACCAGGGGGACCCACAATGAGCAGTTCTTC. This gives the protein CASSETRGTHNEQFF.

This chain joins TRBV7-8 and TRBJ1-1; D unclear. Germline V gene data show CDR1 as SGHVS and CDR2 as FQNEAQ. V lost 5 bases to trimming and J lost 1 base, with 11 bases between them. This CDR3 is 14 amino acids long. The CDR3 sequence is CASSPRRANTEAFF. Here the CDR3 DNA reads TGTGCCAGCAGCCCCCGGAGGGCGAACACTGAAGCTTTCTTT.

Written as DNA, the CDR3 is TGTGCCAGCACCATTACCGGGACAGGGGTCGCAGATACGCAGTATTTT. As protein: CASTITGTGVADTQYF. The chain combines TRBV5-4 with TRBJ2-3; 10 bases agree with TRBD1. CDR1 and CDR2 from the germline V gene are SGHNT and YYREEE (reference sequence). The CDR3 runs to 16 residues. With 6 bases clipped from V and 4 bases from J, the junction kept 11 bases outside the gene matches.

The chain carries TRBV6-6 and TRBJ1-2, with D perhaps matching TRBD1 (5 bases). Germline CDR1 and CDR2: MNHNY and SVGAGI (reference sequence). V was cut by 0 bases and J by 7 bases, with 12 bases left in between. The CDR3 runs 14 residues. The CDR3 nucleotides are TGTGCCAGCAGTTACTCGACCAGGGATGTTGGCTACACCTTC. Protein product: CASSYSTRDVGYTF.

The chain couples TRBV29-1 to TRBJ1-1, with D possibly matching TRBD1 (6 bases). Germline CDR1 SQVTM, CDR2 ANQGSEA. The CDR3 extends over 14 amino acids. The ends were cut back, 2 bases at V and 4 bases at J, with 14 bases in the middle. The CDR3 reads CSVETGSGGTEAFF. Here the CDR3 DNA reads TGCAGCGTTGAAACAGGGTCGGGCGGCACTGAAGCTTTCTTT.

This clone showed up just a few times. The chain is built from TRBV19 and TRBJ1-4, with 9 positions matching TRBD1. The trim removed 6 bases at V and 8 bases at J, leaving 4 bases unmatched. This CDR3 region has 13 residues. The V gene's germline CDR1 is LNHDA and CDR2 SQIVND (reference sequence). This chain's CDR3 is CASRDRGREKLFF. The CDR3 nucleotides read TGTGCCAGTAGGGACAGGGGAAGGGAAAAACTGTTTTTT.

The chain has TRBV29-1 and TRBJ1-1, with TRBD1 identical over 8 bases. Germline CDR1 and CDR2: SQVTM and ANQGSEA. The length of the CDR3 is 16 residues. V gave up 2 bases and J gave up 3 bases; unmatched junction bases: 11. The CDR3 spells CSVEPGTGEEDTEAFF. In DNA form, the CDR3 reads TGCAGCGTTGAACCCGGGACAGGAGAGGAGGACACTGAAGCTTTCTTT. The complete variable domain, with remaining parts taken from reference TRBV29-1 and TRBJ1-1, reads SAVISQKPSRDICQRGTSLTIQCQVDSQVTMMFWYRQQPGQSLTLIATANQGSEATYESGFVIDKFPISRPNLTFSTLTVSNMSPEDSSIYLCSVEPGTGEEDTEAFFGQGTRLTVV.

The rearrangement uses TRBV7-9 and TRBJ2-2, with 8 nucleotides matching TRBD2. Germline lookup yields CDR1 SEHNR and CDR2 FQNEAQ (reference sequence). After removal of 3 bases from V and 6 bases from J, the junction contained 3 bases not matched to a gene. The CDR3 runs to 14 residues. In DNA form, the CDR3 reads TGTGCCAGCAGCTTCCGGGGGGGCCCCGGGGAGCTGTTTTTT. Its protein product is CASSFRGGPGELFF.

This clone is a singleton in its sample. J is TRBJ2-7 and V is TRBV5-5, with 10 bases lining up with TRBD1. The CDR3 has 17 residues. The V gene end was trimmed by 0 bases and the J gene end by 4 bases; junction bases not matched to a gene: 10. The germline gives CDR1 SGHKS, CDR2 YYEKEE (reference sequence). The chain's CDR3 is CASSLAGGQGRLYEQYF. DNA of the CDR3: TGTGCCAGCAGCTTGGCCGGGGGACAGGGGCGATTATACGAGCAGTACTTC. Full variable domain (remainder filled in from reference TRBV5-5 and TRBJ2-7): DAGVTQSPTHLIKTRGQQVTLRCSPISGHKSVSWYQQVLGQGPQFIFQYYEKEERGRGNFPDRFSARQFPNYSSELNVNALLLGDSALYLCASSLAGGQGRLYEQYFGPGTRLTVT.

The chain couples TRBV11-2 to TRBJ2-1; 7 nucleotides align to TRBD1. CDR1 and CDR2 (germline): SGHAT, FQNNGV. The V and J ends lost 1 base and 7 bases, in that order; junction bases with no gene match: 19. CDR3 length: 19 amino acids. In DNA form, the CDR3 reads TGTGCCAGCAGCTTAGCAACCCCGACACAGGGGCCGACTGGGAATGAGCAGTTCTTC. Translating it yields CASSLATPTQGPTGNEQFF.

The chain has TRBV19 and TRBJ1-6; 10 nucleotides line up with TRBD1. Germline V CDR1 and CDR2: LNHDA, SQIVND (reference sequence). CDR3 length: 14 residues. V shed 6 bases and J 9 bases; nucleotides not matched to a gene: 5. CDR3 sequence (DNA): TGTGCCAGTAGAATCGGACAGGGGGTTTCACCCCTCCACTTT. Translation gives CASRIGQGVSPLHF. Drawing the rest from reference TRBV19 and TRBJ1-6, the complete variable domain is DGGITQSPKYLFRKEGQNVTLSCEQNLNHDAMYWYRQDPGQGLRLIYYSQIVNDFQKGDIAEGYSVSREKKESFPLTVTSAQKNPTAFYLCASRIGQGVSPLHFGNGTRLTVT.

Only one count was recorded for this clone. This sequence joins TRBV25-1 and TRBJ1-2; 8 bases map to TRBD1. V lost 5 bases to trimming and J lost 7 bases; unmatched junction nucleotides: 6. The CDR3 is made up of 13 amino acids. Germline V lookup: CDR1 MGHDK, CDR2 SYGVNS. CDR3 sequence: CASSPGGFSGYTF. DNA for the CDR3: TGTGCCAGCAGTCCAGGGGGCTTTAGTGGCTACACCTTC.

This clone was counted a few times. V and J are TRBV6-2 or TRBV6-3 and TRBJ2-7; TRBD1 agrees at 8 bases. Trimming removed 6 bases from V and 2 bases from J; junction bases left unmatched: 6. Germline CDR1 reads MNHEY; CDR2 reads SVGEGT. The length of the CDR3 is 14 residues. The CDR3 bases are TGTGCCAGCAGCCGAGGGACAGGTGCCTACGAGCAGTACTTC. Translating gives CASSRGTGAYEQYF.

The genes are TRBV5-1 and TRBJ1-4; D call uncertain. This CDR3 contains 15 residues. Trimming stripped 3 bases from V and 6 bases from J, with 15 bases between. Per the germline V gene, CDR1 is SGHRS and CDR2 is YFSETQ. As DNA, the CDR3 is TGCGCCAGCAGCTCGGAGGTCGGAGGCGATGAAAAACTGTTTTTT. Encoded protein: CASSSEVGGDEKLFF.